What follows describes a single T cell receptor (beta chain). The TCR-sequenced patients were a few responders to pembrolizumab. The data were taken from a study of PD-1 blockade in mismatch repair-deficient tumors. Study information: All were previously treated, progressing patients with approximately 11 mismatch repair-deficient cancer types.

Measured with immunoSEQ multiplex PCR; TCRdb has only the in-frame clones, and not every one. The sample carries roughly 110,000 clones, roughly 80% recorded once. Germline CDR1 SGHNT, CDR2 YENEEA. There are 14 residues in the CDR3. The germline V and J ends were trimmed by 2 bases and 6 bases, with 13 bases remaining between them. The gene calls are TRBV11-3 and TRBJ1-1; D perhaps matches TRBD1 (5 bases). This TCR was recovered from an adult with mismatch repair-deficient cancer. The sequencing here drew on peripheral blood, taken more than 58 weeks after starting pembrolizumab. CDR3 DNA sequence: TGTGCCAGCAGCTTAATTGCGCGGGGGGCTGAAGCTTTCTTT. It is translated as CASSLIARGAEAFF.